This T cell receptor beta chain was observed in a study of OX40 agonist ivuxolimab in advanced cancers. Study-level background: Patients got intravenous ivuxolimab at 0.01 to 10 mg/kg every 2 weeks. Notes on the study in general: At 0.1 to 3.0 mg/kg and by week 6, CD4+ and CD8+ T cells in the blood had expanded clonally.

This clone was seen once. Its target is unknown. The data were produced by immunoSEQ multiplex PCR, yet TCRdb's version contains in-frame clones alone and is incomplete. The sample lists around 64,000 clones, approximately 90% occurring once. Per germline, CDR1 MNHNS and CDR2 SASEGT. The CDR3 totals 14 residues. Trimming stripped 6 bases from V and 8 bases from J, with 14 bases between. Sequencing used CD4+ or CD8+ T cells sorted from blood, obtained in a trial of the OX40 agonist ivuxolimab. The clonotype comes from an adult with an advanced solid tumor such as melanoma, head and neck, liver or kidney cancer. The rearrangement joins TRBV6-1 to TRBJ1-6; D unresolved. DNA for the CDR3: TGTGCCAGCAGAGGCCCGAGTCAAGATTCACCCCTCCACTTT. It codes for CASRGPSQDSPLHF.